This note documents a single T cell receptor beta chain sequence. Its target is unknown. CDR1 is SGHRS, CDR2 YFSETQ, per germline. V lost 5 bases and J 4 bases, leaving 12 bases between the germline ends. The CDR3 has 13 amino acids. The entry originates in a study of T cells in Graves' hyperthyroidism and ophthalmopathy. Whole-study findings and limits: Blood shared most expanded thyroid clonotypes above 0.001. By a 13 V-J model, ophthalmopathy was set apart from stable hyperthyroidism.

The TCR beta CDR3 regions underwent amplification using RNA transcripts as the source. Carried out on the TCR CDR3, a first-round RT-PCR used the HTBI primer set. MiXCR was run by TCRdb on the multiplex PCR reads, yielding one entry per CDR3 protein. The sample includes 450,000 to 650,000 distinct CDR3 sequences, about a sixth of them seen just once. Subjects with ophthalmopathy showed a Clinical Activity Score no lower than 3, a NOSPECS grade no lower than 4, and a duration shorter than 3 months. The TCR was taken from a woman aged 18-35 years with Graves' ophthalmopathy. This chain joins TRBV5-1 and TRBJ2-5; the D gene is possibly TRBD2 (6 bases). The sample taken for sequencing was blood. This CDR3 is CASSRGIGETQYF. The CDR3 region has the DNA TGCGCCAGCAGTCGCGGGATCGGAGAGACCCAGTACTTC.